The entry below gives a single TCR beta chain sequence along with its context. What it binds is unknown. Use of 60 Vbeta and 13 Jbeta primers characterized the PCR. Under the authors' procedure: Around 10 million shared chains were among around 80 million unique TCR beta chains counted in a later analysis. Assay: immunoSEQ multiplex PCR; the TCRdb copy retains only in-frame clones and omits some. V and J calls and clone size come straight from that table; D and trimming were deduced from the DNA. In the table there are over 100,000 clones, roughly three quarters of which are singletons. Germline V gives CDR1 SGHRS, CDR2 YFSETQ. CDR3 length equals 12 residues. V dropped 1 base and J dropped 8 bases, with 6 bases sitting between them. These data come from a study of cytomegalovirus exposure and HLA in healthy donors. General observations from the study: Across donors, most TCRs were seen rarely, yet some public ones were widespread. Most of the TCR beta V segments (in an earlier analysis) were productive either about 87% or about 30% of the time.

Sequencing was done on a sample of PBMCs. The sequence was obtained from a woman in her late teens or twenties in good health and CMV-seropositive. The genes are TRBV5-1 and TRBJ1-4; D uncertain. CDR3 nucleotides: TGCGCCAGCAGCTTGACGGGAGAAAAACTGTTTTTT. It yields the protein CASSLTGEKLFF.